A single sample gave rise to the 26 T cell receptor beta chains below, sequenced in a study of T cell repertoires in cytomegalovirus infection. TCRdb reprocessed the reads with MiXCR, giving one entry per CDR3 protein. The sample records about 310,000 distinct CDR3 sequences, approximately 8.9% being singletons. Sequences were obtained from PBMCs. Every receptor here comes from a human donor in good health (CMV status not recorded). Some clones in this sample may be carry-over from other donors' samples.

This clonotype was observed many times. This chain joins TRBV4-2 and TRBJ1-3; D not resolved. V shed 0 bases and J shed 0 bases, with 12 bases lying between them. Germline loops: CDR1 LGHNA, CDR2 YNFKEQ. The CDR3 extends over 17 amino acids. The CDR3 sequence: CASSQENGLSSGNTIYF. For the CDR3, the DNA is TGTGCCAGCAGCCAAGAGAACGGTTTGAGCTCTGGAAACACCATATATTTT.

This clonotype was seen ten or more times. This chain uses TRBV6-2 or TRBV6-3 with TRBJ2-5, with a weak D call TRBD2 (7 bases). The CDR3 covers 15 residues. Trimming cost V 5 bases and J 2 bases, with 15 bases left between them. CDR1 is MNHEY, CDR2 SVGEGT, per germline. CDR3 sequence: CASSPAAGAQETQYF. In DNA form, the CDR3 reads TGTGCCAGCAGTCCTGCCGCGGGGGCTCAAGAGACCCAGTACTTC.

Only one count was recorded for this clonotype. The chain has TRBV29-1 and TRBJ2-7, with D tentatively TRBD1 or TRBD2 (5 bases each). From germline, CDR1 is SQVTM and CDR2 ANQGSEA. The length of the CDR3 is 13 residues. The V gene lost 6 bases and the J gene lost 3 bases, with 15 bases spanning the gap. CDR3 in amino acids: CSVEGPSGYEQYF. CDR3 nucleotides: TGCAGCGTCGAGGGGCCCTCGGGCTACGAGCAGTACTTC.

This clonotype was seen a few times. V usage is TRBV7-3 and J usage is TRBJ1-1, with 11 bases identical to TRBD1. CDR1 SGHTA and CDR2 FQGTGA come from the germline V gene. The trim removed 2 bases at V and 1 base at J, leaving 3 bases unmatched. CDR3 length equals 16 residues. The CDR3 DNA reads as TGTGCCAGCAGCTTAGGGGACAGGGGGTGGAACACTGAAGCTTTCTTT. Its protein product is CASSLGDRGWNTEAFF.

This clonotype was recorded at least ten times. CDR3 bases: TGTGCCAGCAGTGAGTCCACAGGGGGTTTCTCCGAGCAGTACGTC. Its protein product is CASSESTGGFSEQYV. The V call is TRBV2, the J call TRBJ2-7, with 8 bases fitting TRBD1. V lost 3 bases, J lost 6 bases, and 10 bases stayed unmatched. This CDR3 is built from 15 residues. CDR1 and CDR2 from the germline V gene are SNHLY and FYNNEI.

This clonotype has ten or more counts. This chain uses TRBV28 with TRBJ2-7, with D maybe TRBD1 (6 bases). Germline assignment: CDR1 MDHEN and CDR2 SYDVKM. The CDR3 extends over 14 amino acids. V lost 8 bases and J lost 4, with 18 bases in between. Here the CDR3 DNA reads TGTGCCAGCCTCCAGGGGATAGACGGTTACGAGCAGTACTTC. Amino acid sequence: CASLQGIDGYEQYF.

This chain uses TRBV10-1 with TRBJ2-5; 8 bases line up with TRBD1. This CDR3 spans 17 amino acids. The V segment lost 0 bases and the J segment 1 base; nucleotides outside the gene matches: 7. Germline V gene data show CDR1 as WNHNN and CDR2 as SYGVQD (reference sequence). The CDR3 reads CASSESDRGPTQETQYF. In DNA form, the CDR3 reads TGCGCCAGCAGTGAGTCTGACAGGGGCCCGACCCAAGAGACCCAGTACTTC.

This clonotype was recorded many times. The chain couples TRBV6-1 to TRBJ2-5, with 12 bases that match TRBD2. CDR1 and CDR2 from the germline V gene are MNHNS and SASEGT. The CDR3 extends over 15 amino acids. Trimming took 2 bases from V and 2 from J; bases not matched to a gene: 0. The CDR3 nucleotides are TGTGCCAGCAGTGAACTAGCGGGGGGGCAAGAGACCCAGTACTTC. This sequence encodes CASSELAGGQETQYF.

This chain joins TRBV27 and TRBJ1-1; 7 nucleotides agree with TRBD1. Germline CDR1 reads MNHEY; CDR2 reads SMNVEV (reference sequence). V lost 7 bases, J lost 1 base, and 6 bases stayed unmatched. CDR3 size: 14 residues. The CDR3 DNA reads TGTGCCAGCATACTTCGGACAGGGAACACTGAAGCTTTCTTT. Translating it yields CASILRTGNTEAFF.

This clonotype came up many times. The CDR3 nucleotides are TGTGCCAGCAGTCAAACCAGGGTTTTGGAGACCCAGTACTTC. Translating gives CASSQTRVLETQYF. V gene TRBV28 combines with J gene TRBJ2-5, with a tentative D call TRBD1 (5 bases). V gave up 5 bases and J gave up 5 bases, with 15 bases separating them. CDR1 is MDHEN and CDR2 is SYDVKM in the germline V gene. This CDR3 region has 14 residues.

This clonotype was counted many times. The chain combines TRBV6-2 or TRBV6-3 with TRBJ1-5; D is ambiguous. Trimming removed 4 bases from V and 5 bases from J, with 9 bases in between. Germline V gene sequence: CDR1 MNHEY, CDR2 SVGEGT. This CDR3 is built from 13 residues. The CDR3 nucleotides read TGTGCCAGCAGTTCAGGACCCTATCAGCCCCAGCATTTT. Translated: CASSSGPYQPQHF.

In its sample, this clonotype was seen many times. V usage is TRBV6-1 and J usage is TRBJ2-1; a weak D match, TRBD2 (5 bases). The CDR3 loop spans 14 amino acids. The germline V gene encodes CDR1 MNHNS and CDR2 SASEGT. V gave up 0 bases and J gave up 8 bases, with 11 bases separating them. The CDR3 DNA reads TGTGCCAGCAGTGAAGCGGATCCGAGGGATGAGCAGTTCTTC. It is translated as CASSEADPRDEQFF.

This clonotype has at least ten counts. The rearrangement uses TRBV7-2 and TRBJ2-5; possible D gene TRBD2, 6 bases. The germline CDR1 and CDR2 sequences are SGHTA and FQGNSA. The CDR3 is 17 residues long. Trimming removed 1 base at V and 7 bases at J, with 22 bases between. The DNA of the CDR3 is TGTGCCAGCAGCTTAGTTTACGACCGTGGGACTCACGGGACCCAGTACTTC. It encodes CASSLVYDRGTHGTQYF.

This chain joins TRBV29-1 and TRBJ1-4, with D tentatively TRBD1 (5 bases). The V gene's germline CDR1 is SQVTM and CDR2 ANQGSEA. The germline V and J ends were trimmed by 1 base and 4 bases, with 13 bases remaining between them. The CDR3 loop spans 15 amino acids. The CDR3 DNA is TGCAGCGTTGAAGTAGGAGGGACGGTTAATGAAAAACTGTTTTTT. It encodes CSVEVGGTVNEKLFF.

This clonotype appeared many times. The J gene is TRBJ2-1, the V gene TRBV5-1; D uncertain. Germline V CDR1 and CDR2: SGHRS, YFSETQ. V was pared by 3 bases and J by 7 bases, with 20 bases between. This CDR3 has 16 amino acids. CDR3 sequence reads: CASSYYRAKFRNEQFF. CDR3 coding DNA: TGCGCCAGCAGCTACTACCGGGCCAAATTCCGGAATGAGCAGTTCTTC.

At least ten counts were recorded for this clonotype. The rearrangement links TRBV19 to TRBJ1-5; D ambiguous. The ends were cut back, 5 bases at V and 0 bases at J, with 20 bases in the middle. CDR1 is LNHDA, CDR2 SQIVND, per germline (reference sequence). This CDR3 comprises 18 residues. The CDR3 loop is CASSQGPVAGYSNQPQHF. CDR3 bases: TGTGCCAGTAGTCAAGGACCTGTCGCCGGATATAGCAATCAGCCCCAGCATTTT.

This clonotype was recorded at least ten times. J is TRBJ2-7 and V is TRBV12-5; tentatively, D is TRBD1 (6 bases). Germline V gene lookup returns CDR1 LGHNT and CDR2 FRNRAP. This CDR3 spans 15 amino acids. V lost 4 bases to trimming and J lost 0 bases, with 13 bases between them. CDR3 in amino acids: CASGSLDRRSYEQYF. Here the CDR3 DNA reads TGTGCTAGTGGTTCCTTGGACAGACGCTCCTACGAGCAGTACTTC.

At least ten counts were recorded for this clonotype. This rearrangement joins TRBV28 to TRBJ2-7; 9 bases agree with TRBD1. Germline CDR1 and CDR2: MDHEN and SYDVKM. The trim removed 6 bases at V and 4 bases at J, leaving 10 bases unmatched. The CDR3 is 15 residues long. The CDR3 region is CASSSGQGRYYEQYV. CDR3 DNA sequence: TGTGCCAGCAGCTCCGGACAGGGGAGATATTACGAGCAGTACGTC.

This clonotype was counted ten times or more. The rearrangement uses TRBV6-2 or TRBV6-3 and TRBJ1-5; perhaps TRBD1 as D (5 bases). V lost 2 bases to trimming and J lost 4 bases, with 9 bases between them. The CDR3 runs to 14 residues. The V gene's germline CDR1 is MNHEY and CDR2 SVGEGT. CDR3 DNA sequence: TGTGCCAGCAGTTACCCCCCAGGGAATCAGCCCCAGCATTTT. Amino acids: CASSYPPGNQPQHF.

The sample holds many counts of this clonotype. The chain joins TRBV6-6 to TRBJ2-4, with 8 bases aligning to TRBD1. There are 15 residues in the CDR3. V shed 4 bases, J shed 5 bases, and the junction held 7 bases outside the gene matches. Germline lookup yields CDR1 MNHNY and CDR2 SVGAGI (reference sequence). CDR3 residues: CASSSAGGGQNIQYF. The CDR3 DNA sequence: TGTGCCAGCAGTTCGGCAGGGGGCGGACAAAACATTCAGTACTTC.

This clonotype was observed at least ten times. The rearrangement uses TRBV6-2 or TRBV6-3 and TRBJ2-7, with D tentatively TRBD1 (7 bases). The V end was cut by 5 bases, the J end by 2 bases, with 19 bases between. The CDR3 is made up of 16 amino acids. CDR1 MNHEY and CDR2 SVGEGT come from the germline V gene. In nucleotides, the CDR3 is TGTGCCAGCAGTGCAGGGGGGCGACAGGGAACCTACGAGCAGTACGTC. This encodes CASSAGGRQGTYEQYV.

Note on this clonotype: One base away lies a much larger clone, so this may be a sequencing read error. As DNA, the CDR3 is TGTGCCAGCGGTTTGAATCGGGGTCTAATAACTGAAGCTTTCTTT. Translation: CASGLNRGLITEAFF. This chain links TRBV28 with TRBJ1-1; D ambiguous. CDR3 length: 15 residues. The germline gives CDR1 MDHEN, CDR2 SYDVKM.

The table lists this clonotype with many counts. This chain links TRBV25-1 with TRBJ2-3; 9 bases agree with TRBD1. V dropped 7 bases and J dropped 2; count of bases not matched to a gene: 7. This CDR3 spans 15 amino acids. CDR1 MGHDK and CDR2 SYGVNS come from the germline V gene. Written as DNA, the CDR3 is TGTGCCAGCACAAGACAGGGGGATATCACAGATACGCAGTATTTT. It codes for CASTRQGDITDTQYF.

The rearrangement links TRBV5-6 to TRBJ2-2; no clear D gene. Germline CDR1 and CDR2: SGHDT and YYEEEE. The CDR3 runs to 15 residues. Trimming took off 6 bases at V and 0 bases at J, with 12 bases between the two ends. The chain's CDR3 is CASTSFLPNTGELFF. CDR3 DNA: TGTGCCAGCACCTCTTTCCTCCCGAACACCGGGGAGCTGTTTTTT.

This clonotype was observed a few times. The chain couples TRBV29-1 to TRBJ2-5; 11 nucleotides align to TRBD2. V gave up 8 bases and J gave up 4 bases; unmatched junction bases: 9. Germline V gene sequence: CDR1 SQVTM, CDR2 ANQGSEA. The CDR3 runs to 14 residues. The CDR3 nucleotides read TGCAGCCTGGTTCTAGCGGGGGGAGGAGAGACCCAGTACTTC. It codes for CSLVLAGGGETQYF.

The gene calls are TRBV5-1 and TRBJ2-1; D may match TRBD1 or TRBD2 (5 bases each). Trimming cost V 0 bases and J 10 bases, with 14 bases left between them. The V gene's germline CDR1 is SGHRS and CDR2 YFSETQ. The CDR3 has 14 amino acids. CDR3 sequence: CASSLAEGWDEQFF. CDR3 nucleotides: TGCGCCAGCAGCTTGGCCGAGGGGTGGGACGAGCAGTTCTTC. Full variable domain (outside the CDR3, taken from reference TRBV5-1 and TRBJ2-1): KAGVTQTPRYLIKTRGQQVTLSCSPISGHRSVSWYQQTPGQGLQFLFEYFSETQRNKGNFPGRFSGRQFSNSRSEMNVSTLELGDSALYLCASSLAEGWDEQFFGPGTRLTVL.